Listed here are 9 T cell receptor beta chains from one sample, sequenced in a study of blood T cells in healthy people across ages. A second PCR, run for about 7 to 11 cycles, used a sample-barcoded 5' primer plus a J-beta primer mix. TCRdb re-called the 5' RACE reads with MiXCR, one entry per CDR3 protein. Of 800,000 to 950,000 distinct CDR3 sequences listed, about 29% are singletons. These data were also reused for a study on T cells of mothers and their children.

The sequenced sample consisted of blood. The receptor source for this set is a middle-aged woman in good health.

This sequence joins TRBV5-1 and TRBJ2-7; D unresolved. Per germline, CDR1 SGHRS and CDR2 YFSETQ. The CDR3 is 11 amino acids. With 5 bases removed from V and 4 bases from J, the gap between germline ends came to 7 bases. CDR3 residues: CASSYQYEQYF. DNA for the CDR3: TGCGCCAGCAGTTATCAGTACGAGCAGTACTTC. Together with reference TRBV5-1 and TRBJ2-7, the CDR3 gives the full variable domain: KAGVTQTPRYLIKTRGQQVTLSCSPISGHRSVSWYQQTPGQGLQFLFEYFSETQRNKGNFPGRFSGRQFSNSRSEMNVSTLELGDSALYLCASSYQYEQYFGPGTRLTVT.

This clonotype was found a few times. The CDR3 is CASSPLGSGGATDTQYF. CDR3 bases: TGCGCCAGCAGCCCTCTCGGAAGCGGGGGGGCAACAGATACGCAGTATTTT. V usage is TRBV4-1 and J usage is TRBJ2-3; 10 positions match TRBD2. With V trimmed by 4 bases and J by 3 bases, 10 bases remained unmatched. Germline-derived CDR1 and CDR2 are MGHRA and YSYEKL. The CDR3 runs 17 residues.

CDR3 residues: CASGTGGSVEGPKQYF. The CDR3 DNA reads TGTGCCAGCGGAACGGGAGGGAGTGTTGAGGGGCCGAAGCAGTACTTC. V and J are TRBV13 and TRBJ2-7, with TRBD2 identical over 8 bases. The CDR3 contains 16 residues. V lost 8 bases, J lost 8 bases, and 20 bases stayed unmatched. Germline V gene lookup returns CDR1 PRHDT and CDR2 FYEKMQ (reference sequence).

In its sample, this clonotype was seen a few times. The chain has TRBV4-1 and TRBJ2-1, with 9 nucleotides matching TRBD2. Germline CDR1 reads MGHRA; CDR2 reads YSYEKL. The CDR3 length is 16 residues. The V gene end was trimmed by 1 base and the J gene end by 5 bases; junction bases not matched to a gene: 6. For the CDR3, the DNA is TGCGCCAGCAGCCAAGGCCAGCGGGGGGCCGACAATGAGCAGTTCTTC. The encoded protein is CASSQGQRGADNEQFF.

This clonotype came up once. This may be a read error: a much more frequent sequence differs by one nucleotide. V gene TRBV9 combines with J gene TRBJ2-1; D remains unclear. Judging by the DNA end, TRBJ2-7 fits better; the J call may be wrong. Per the germline V gene, CDR1 is SGDLS and CDR2 is YYNGEE. The CDR3 runs to 16 residues. Here the CDR3 DNA reads TGTGCCAGCAGCCCCCAGATTTCCCCTTACTACAATGAGCAGTACTTC. Protein sequence: CASSPQISPYYNEQYF.

This clonotype was recorded at least ten times. V is TRBV29-1 and J is TRBJ2-3; D remains ambiguous. The V end lost 3 bases, the J end lost 4 bases, and 11 bases lay between the germline ends. From germline, CDR1 is SQVTM and CDR2 ANQGSEA. This CDR3 is 13 amino acids long. In DNA form, the CDR3 reads TGCAGCGTTGACCCGATAGGTGCAGATACGCAGTATTTT. Translation gives CSVDPIGADTQYF.

About this clonotype: One base away lies a much larger clone, so this may be a sequencing read error. The CDR3 protein is CASSITGGDEQYF. In DNA, the CDR3 is TGTGCCAGCAGTATTACTGGGGGCGACGAGCAGTACTTC. This chain joins TRBV27 and TRBJ2-4, with D tentatively TRBD1 (6 bases). The J call may be incorrect, as the DNA end agrees better with TRBJ2-7. Looked up from germline, CDR1 is MNHEY and CDR2 is SMNVEV (reference sequence). The CDR3 runs 13 residues.

With respect to this clonotype: A clone one base away is much larger, so this may be a read error. The gene calls are TRBV30 and TRBJ2-4, with D possibly being TRBD2 (5 bases). The end of the DNA fits TRBJ2-7 better, so the J call may be wrong. Looked up from germline, CDR1 is GTSNPN and CDR2 is SVGIG (reference sequence). The CDR3 is 13 amino acids. The DNA of the CDR3 is TGTACCTGGAAGGACTCCTATCTTAACGAGCAGTACTTC. Translation: CTWKDSYLNEQYF.

As concerns this clonotype: A single base separates this from a much larger clone, so it may be a read error. Written as DNA, the CDR3 is TGCAGTACTAGTTCGGGGTGGGGACTAGCGGGGGGCAACTCCTACGAGCAGTACTTC. Protein sequence: CSTSSGWGLAGGNSYEQYF. V is TRBV20-1 and J is TRBJ2-7, with 15 bases fitting TRBD2. CDR3 length: 19 residues. Germline V CDR1 and CDR2: DFQATT, SNEGSKA (reference sequence).